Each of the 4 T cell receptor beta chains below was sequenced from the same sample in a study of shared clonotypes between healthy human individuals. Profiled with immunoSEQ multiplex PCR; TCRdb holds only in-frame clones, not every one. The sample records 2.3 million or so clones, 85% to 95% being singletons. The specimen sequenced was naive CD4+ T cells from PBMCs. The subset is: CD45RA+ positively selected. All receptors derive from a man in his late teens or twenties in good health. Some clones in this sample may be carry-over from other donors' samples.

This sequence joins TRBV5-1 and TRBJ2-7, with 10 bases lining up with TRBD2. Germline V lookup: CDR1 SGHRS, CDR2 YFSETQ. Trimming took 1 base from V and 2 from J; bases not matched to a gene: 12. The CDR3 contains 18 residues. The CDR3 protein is CASSLQPSSGRAPYEQYF. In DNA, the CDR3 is TGCGCCAGCAGCTTGCAGCCGTCCAGCGGGAGGGCGCCCTACGAGCAGTACTTC.

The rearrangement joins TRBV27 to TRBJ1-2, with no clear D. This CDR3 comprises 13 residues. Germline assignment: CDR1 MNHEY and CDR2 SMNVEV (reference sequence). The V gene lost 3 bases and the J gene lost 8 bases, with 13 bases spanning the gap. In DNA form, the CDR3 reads TGTGCCAGCAGTTTGTCGGGCGGCTCGGGCTACACCTTC. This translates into CASSLSGGSGYTF.

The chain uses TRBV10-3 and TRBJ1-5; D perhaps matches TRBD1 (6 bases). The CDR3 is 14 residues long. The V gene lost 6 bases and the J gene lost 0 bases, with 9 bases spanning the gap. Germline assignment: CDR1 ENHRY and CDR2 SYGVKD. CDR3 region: CAIRDRDSNQPQHF. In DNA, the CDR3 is TGTGCCATCAGGGACAGAGATAGCAATCAGCCCCAGCATTTT.

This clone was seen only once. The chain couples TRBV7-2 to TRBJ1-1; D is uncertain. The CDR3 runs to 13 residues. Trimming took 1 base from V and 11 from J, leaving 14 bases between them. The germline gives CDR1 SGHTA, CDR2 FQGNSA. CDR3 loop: CASSLDSTSRAFF. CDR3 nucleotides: TGTGCCAGCAGCTTAGATTCCACGAGTCGTGCTTTCTTT.